This T cell receptor (beta chain) was retrieved from a study of OX40 agonist ivuxolimab in advanced cancers. Study-wide context: Cancers in dose escalation were hepatocellular, melanoma, renal cell and head and neck. The dose-escalation cohort was about 80% male, with a mean age of approximately 62 years, ranging about 23 to 80. Findings of the study overall: Expanded peripheral T-cell antigen specificity went undetermined.

Patients were ruled out by autoimmune disease history or systemic immunosuppression. For this clone: Its antigen is as yet unknown.

From germline, CDR1 is MNHEY and CDR2 SMNVEV (reference sequence). V dropped 2 bases and J dropped 6 bases, with 8 bases sitting between them. The CDR3 totals 13 residues. Only in-frame clones appear in the TCRdb table, and some are missing; sequencing was by immunoSEQ multiplex PCR. The sample consists of about 100,000 clones, roughly 95% of them appearing once. This rearrangement joins TRBV27 to TRBJ1-5, with a weak D call TRBD1 (5 bases). Sequencing was performed on CD4+ or CD8+ T cells sorted from blood, taken in a trial of the OX40 agonist ivuxolimab. This TCR was recovered from an adult with an advanced solid tumor such as melanoma, head and neck, liver or kidney cancer. The CDR3 coding sequence is TGTGCCAGCAGTTTAAGAGGGACTCAGCCCCAGCATTTT. Translation gives CASSLRGTQPQHF.